These T cell receptor beta chains were read from a single sample in a study of response to subunit inactivated influenza vaccine. TCRdb analysed the RT-PCR reads with MiXCR anew, one entry per CDR3 protein. The sample comprises about 190,000 distinct CDR3 sequences, under 15% of which are singletons, and roughly 25% rests with the top ten. This material consisted of CD8+ T cells sorted from PBMCs, taken about 5 days after vaccination. The receptors originated from a man aged 45 to 65 who received an inactivated influenza vaccine. Both conserved end residues are part of each CDR3.

v_gene	CDR3aa
TRBV6-2/TRBV6-3	CASSPGISHEQYF
TRBV20-1	CSARGPDRLMNTEAFF
TRBV9	CASSESGSSADTQYF
TRBV27	CASSSLLTYEQYF
TRBV7-9	CASSLGGLNTEAFF
TRBV12-3/TRBV12-4	CASREGSGELFF
TRBV4-3	CASSQDWTPTYNEQFF
TRBV10-3	CAIRRQGNTEAFF
TRBV29-1	CSAPRLAGGSTDTQYF
TRBV6-2/TRBV6-3	CASGTRGYEQFF
TRBV6-1	CASSEGTSGMSPQETQYF
TRBV4-3	CASSQDLSGLDEKLFF
TRBV6-2/TRBV6-3	CASSYGGLETQYF
TRBV4-3	CASSQKTSGIYNEQFF
TRBV12-3/TRBV12-4	CASNLFGGNTDTQYF